Listed below are T cell receptor beta chains from one sample, sequenced in a study of type 1 regulatory T cells. Each CDR3 protein gets one entry after TCRdb re-called the reads with MiXCR. The sample includes tens of thousands of distinct CDR3 sequences, around 21% seen only once; the top ten take roughly 8.3%. Antigens for these TCRs are unknown. Sequencing was carried out using cultured type 1 regulatory T (Tr1) cells, either the whole culture or a sorted fraction (not recorded which). Source of these receptors: a human donor in good health. CDR3s leave out the opening cysteine and the closing phenylalanine or tryptophan. D genes are given only for firm matches. Only part of the rows carry a size: once, few, many, or a class if the clone is expanded.

D,V,size,CDR3
.,TRBV12-3/TRBV12-4,few,ASSLGAHNSPLH
.,TRBV10-3,.,AISGQSNSPLH
TRBD2,TRBV28,.,ASSLSGRAHEQY
TRBD2,TRBV30,.,AWSLSRTSDYNEQF
.,TRBV20-1,many,SAGDSYEQY
.,TRBV20-1,.,SAIMGANEQF
.,TRBV20-1,few,SVAGNNYGYT
TRBD2,TRBV19,.,AERSGLAGGPDNEQF
TRBD2,TRBV19,.,ASSLGLARNYEQY
TRBD2,TRBV20-1,.,SAKPLAALSYEQY
TRBD1,TRBV20-1,.,SARKHHGTGQTFNEQF
.,TRBV3-1,few,ASSPKGDTGELF
.,TRBV7-9,.,ASSMGHVNEKLF
.,TRBV7-2,few,ASSLSSGNTIY
.,TRBV7-3,once,ASRSPGEGGYT
.,TRBV4-3,once,ASSQGGEGYT
.,TRBV5-1,.,ASSLQTGNTEAF
.,TRBV7-2,.,ASSTETQETQY
TRBD2,TRBV5-1,.,ASSLGLAADYNEQF
.,TRBV19,.,ASSKGNEQF
.,TRBV18,once,ASSPPDLGGTQY
TRBD2,TRBV19,.,ASSSPGLVSNEQY
.,TRBV7-3,.,ASSLSGSTGQETQY
TRBD2,TRBV5-1,few,ASSPLSLAGGSNEQF
.,TRBV27,.,ASSPTLKWAY
TRBD2,TRBV7-9,.,ASSLLADAGELF
.,TRBV7-2,.,ASSLLSPQFVSTGELF
TRBD1,TRBV4-1,.,ASSHRDRESETQY
.,TRBV5-1,few,ASSLPSAGTGELF
TRBD1,TRBV18,few,ASSPPRDRGIYEQY
TRBD1,TRBV18,.,ASSRDRVKETQY
TRBD2,TRBV5-1,.,ASSLAVSGTYAEQF
.,TRBV27,.,ASSLIGGDGGYGYT
TRBD1,TRBV10-3,.,AISESASATGNQPQH
TRBD2,TRBV20-1,.,SASRTSGSSDTQY
TRBD1,TRBV9,.,ASSVDRGLRGELF